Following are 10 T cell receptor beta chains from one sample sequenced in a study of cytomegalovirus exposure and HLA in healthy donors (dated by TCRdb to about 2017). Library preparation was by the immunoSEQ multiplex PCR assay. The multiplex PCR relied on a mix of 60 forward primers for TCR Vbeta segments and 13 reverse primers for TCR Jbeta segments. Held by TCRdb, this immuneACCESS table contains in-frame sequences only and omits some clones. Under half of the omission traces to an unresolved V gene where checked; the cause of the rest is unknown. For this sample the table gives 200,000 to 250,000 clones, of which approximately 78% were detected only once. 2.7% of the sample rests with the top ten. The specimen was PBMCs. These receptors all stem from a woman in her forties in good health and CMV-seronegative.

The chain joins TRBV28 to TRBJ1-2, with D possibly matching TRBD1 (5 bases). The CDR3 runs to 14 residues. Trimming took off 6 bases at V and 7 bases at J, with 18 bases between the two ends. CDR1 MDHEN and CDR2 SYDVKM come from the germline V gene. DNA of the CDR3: TGTGCCAGCAGGCAGGGCAGGGCCCTCACTGGCTACACCTTC. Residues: CASRQGRALTGYTF.

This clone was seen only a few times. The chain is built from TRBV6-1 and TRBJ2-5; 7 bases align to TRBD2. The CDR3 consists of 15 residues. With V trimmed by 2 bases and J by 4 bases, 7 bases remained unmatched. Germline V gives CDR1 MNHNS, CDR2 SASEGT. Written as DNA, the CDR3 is TGTGCCAGCAGTGAACGGGGGACTATCCGAGAGACCCAGTACTTC. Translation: CASSERGTIRETQYF.

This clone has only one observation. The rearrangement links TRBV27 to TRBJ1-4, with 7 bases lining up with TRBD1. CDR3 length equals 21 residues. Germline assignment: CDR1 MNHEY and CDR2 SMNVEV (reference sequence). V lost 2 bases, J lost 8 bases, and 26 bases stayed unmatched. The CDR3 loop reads CASSLIPFISGRGTPGEKLFF. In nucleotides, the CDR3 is TGTGCCAGCAGTTTAATCCCCTTTATTTCTGGCAGGGGGACTCCGGGAGAAAAACTGTTTTTT.

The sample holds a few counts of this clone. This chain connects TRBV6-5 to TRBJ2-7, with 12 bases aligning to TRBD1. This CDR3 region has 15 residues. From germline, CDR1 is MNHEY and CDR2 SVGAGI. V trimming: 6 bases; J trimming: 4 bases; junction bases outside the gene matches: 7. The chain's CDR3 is CASSPLGQGAYEQYF. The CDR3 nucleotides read TGTGCCAGCAGCCCCCTGGGACAGGGGGCGTACGAGCAGTACTTC.

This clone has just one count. The CDR3 DNA sequence: TGTGCCAGCAGTCCCACAGGGGGCGGTTTCTACGAGCAGTACTTC. This sequence encodes CASSPTGGGFYEQYF. The V and J genes are TRBV27 and TRBJ2-7, with 9 bases identical to TRBD1. CDR1 is MNHEY and CDR2 is SMNVEV in the germline V gene (reference sequence). V lost 5 bases and J lost 3; bases outside the gene matches: 8. The CDR3 totals 15 residues.

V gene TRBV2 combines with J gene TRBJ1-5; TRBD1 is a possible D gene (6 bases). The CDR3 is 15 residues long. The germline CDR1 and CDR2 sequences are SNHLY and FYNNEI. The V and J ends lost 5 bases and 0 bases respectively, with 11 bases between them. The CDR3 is CASSLDRASNQPQHF. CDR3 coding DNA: TGTGCCAGCAGTCTGGACAGAGCTAGCAATCAGCCCCAGCATTTT. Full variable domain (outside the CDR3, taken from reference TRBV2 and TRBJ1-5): EPEVTQTPSHQVTQMGQEVILRCVPISNHLYFYWYRQILGQKVEFLVSFYNNEISEKSEIFDDQFSVERPDGSNFTLKIRSTKLEDSAMYFCASSLDRASNQPQHFGDGTRLSIL.

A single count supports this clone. The chain's CDR3 is CASSLGRGYEQYF. The DNA for the CDR3 is TGTGCCAGCAGTTTAGGCAGGGGCTACGAGCAGTACTTC. The V call is TRBV28, the J call TRBJ2-7, with D perhaps TRBD1 (6 bases). Trimming stripped 2 bases from V and 3 bases from J, with 8 bases between. In germline, CDR1 is MDHEN, CDR2 SYDVKM. The CDR3 is 13 amino acids. Full variable domain (remainder filled in from reference TRBV28 and TRBJ2-7): DVKVTQSSRYLVKRTGEKVFLECVQDMDHENMFWYRQDPGLGLRLIYFSYDVKMKEKGDIPEGYSVSREKKERFSLILESASTNQTSMYLCASSLGRGYEQYFGPGTRLTVT.

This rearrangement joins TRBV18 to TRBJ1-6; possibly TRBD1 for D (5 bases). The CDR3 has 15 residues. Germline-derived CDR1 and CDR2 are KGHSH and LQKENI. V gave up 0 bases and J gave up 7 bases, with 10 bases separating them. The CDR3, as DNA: TGTGCCAGCTCACCACCGGGGGGAGCAAATTCACCCCTCCACTTT. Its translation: CASSPPGGANSPLHF.

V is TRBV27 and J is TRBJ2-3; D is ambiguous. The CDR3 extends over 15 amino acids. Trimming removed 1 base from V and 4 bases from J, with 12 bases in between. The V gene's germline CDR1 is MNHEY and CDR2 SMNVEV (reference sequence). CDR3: CASSLYSGRPDTQYF. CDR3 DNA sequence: TGTGCCAGCAGTTTATACTCCGGCAGGCCAGATACGCAGTATTTT.

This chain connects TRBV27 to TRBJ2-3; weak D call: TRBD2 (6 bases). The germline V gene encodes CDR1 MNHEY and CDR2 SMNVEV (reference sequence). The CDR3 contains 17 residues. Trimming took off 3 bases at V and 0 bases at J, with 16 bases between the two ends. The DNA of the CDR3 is TGTGCCAGCAGTTTGGGTCTTTTAGCGGCGAGCACAGATACGCAGTATTTT. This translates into CASSLGLLAASTDTQYF.